The 11 T cell receptor beta chains given below trace back to one sample, sequenced in a study of blood T cell repertoires in COVID-19. Using immunoSEQ multiplex PCR, the repertoire was profiled, and TCRdb retains in-frame clones only, with some absent. This table has hundreds of thousands of clones, 80% to 90% appearing once. Sequenced input: PBMCs or T cells enriched from blood (not recorded which). These receptors all come from a man younger than 45 who had recovered from COVID-19.

The CDR3 DNA is TGTGCCAGCAGCGACGAGATGAGGGCCCATGGCTACACCTTC. Its translation is CASSDEMRAHGYTF. The genes are TRBV3-1 (or the pseudogene TRBV3-2) and TRBJ1-2; D is uncertain. Looked up from germline, CDR1 is LGHDT and CDR2 is YNNKEL (reference sequence). The CDR3 has 14 residues. V was pared by 5 bases and J by 6 bases, with 16 bases between.

This chain uses TRBV27 with TRBJ1-3; the D gene is possibly TRBD1 (5 bases). The germline CDR1 and CDR2 sequences are MNHEY and SMNVEV (reference sequence). Trimming pared 4 bases from V and 2 bases from J, leaving 12 bases between. CDR3 length equals 15 residues. This chain's CDR3 is CASSWGQGPGNTIYF. Written as DNA, the CDR3 is TGTGCCAGCAGTTGGGGTCAGGGTCCTGGAAACACCATATATTTT.

This chain joins TRBV11-2 and TRBJ2-6, with D possibly TRBD2 on 5 matching bases. Looked up from germline, CDR1 is SGHAT and CDR2 is FQNNGV. Trimming stripped 4 bases from V and 2 bases from J, with 15 bases between. The CDR3 is made up of 17 amino acids. CDR3: CASSSRERGTGANVLTF. CDR3 DNA: TGTGCCAGCAGCTCGCGAGAGCGAGGGACTGGGGCCAACGTCCTGACTTTC.

J is TRBJ2-3 and V is TRBV10-1, with D uncertain. Deletions cut 7 bases from V and 2 bases from J, with 10 bases between. The CDR3 loop spans 13 amino acids. Germline CDR1 WNHNN, CDR2 SYGVQD (reference sequence). The CDR3 bases are TGCGCCAGCAACGGCGGAACCACAGATACGCAGTATTTT. This gives the protein CASNGGTTDTQYF.

V and J are TRBV5-1 and TRBJ2-1; 10 bases match TRBD2. Germline CDR1 reads SGHRS; CDR2 reads YFSETQ. V shed 0 bases and J 3 bases; nucleotides not matched to a gene: 3. The CDR3 has 16 amino acids. CDR3 nucleotide sequence: TGCGCCAGCAGCTTGGTTGGGACTAGCGACTACAATGAGCAGTTCTTC. Amino acid sequence: CASSLVGTSDYNEQFF.

The chain carries TRBV27 and TRBJ1-1; the D is unclear. V was pared by 1 base and J by 4 bases, with 16 bases between. The CDR3 is made up of 16 amino acids. Germline values: CDR1 MNHEY, CDR2 SMNVEV (reference sequence). DNA for the CDR3: TGTGCCAGCAGTTTATACGGCGATGGGGAGGGCACTGAAGCTTTCTTT. This translates into CASSLYGDGEGTEAFF.

CDR3 DNA: TGTGCCAGCAGTTCGGACAGGCTAGCCAAAAACATTCAGTACTTC. Its translation is CASSSDRLAKNIQYF. The chain has TRBV28 and TRBJ2-4; TRBD1 matches 7 bases. The CDR3 covers 15 residues. CDR1 is MDHEN and CDR2 is SYDVKM in the germline V gene. The V gene end was trimmed by 4 bases and the J gene end by 0 bases; junction bases not matched to a gene: 3.

J is TRBJ2-7 and V is TRBV6-4; D possibly corresponds to TRBD2 (6 bases). The CDR3 is 13 residues long. The V gene lost 6 bases and the J gene lost 3 bases, with 12 bases spanning the gap. Germline CDR1 MRHNA, CDR2 SNTAGT. CDR3 sequence: CASSLQAGYEQYF. CDR3 sequence (DNA): TGTGCCAGCAGCCTACAAGCGGGCTACGAGCAGTACTTC.

The chain has TRBV27 and TRBJ2-5; D remains ambiguous. Trimming stripped 5 bases from V and 1 base from J, with 5 bases between. The CDR3 has 12 residues. Germline values: CDR1 MNHEY, CDR2 SMNVEV (reference sequence). CDR3 bases: TGTGCCAGCAGTCGCGGCCAAGAGACCCAGTACTTC. Translated: CASSRGQETQYF.

V is TRBV7-9 and J is TRBJ2-7; 7 bases line up with TRBD1. The V segment lost 5 bases and the J segment 0 bases; nucleotides outside the gene matches: 7. The CDR3 has 15 residues. CDR1 is SEHNR and CDR2 is FQNEAQ in the germline V gene (reference sequence). The CDR3 loop is CASSQGQANSYEQYF. The CDR3, as DNA: TGTGCCAGCAGCCAAGGACAGGCCAACTCCTACGAGCAGTACTTC.

The chain combines TRBV6-5 with TRBJ1-1; D call uncertain. This CDR3 has 15 residues. Trimming shortened V by 1 base and J by 0 bases, and 9 bases separated the two germline ends. Per germline, CDR1 MNHEY and CDR2 SVGAGI. This CDR3 is CASSYFKTMNTEAFF. The CDR3 nucleotides are TGTGCCAGCAGTTACTTTAAGACTATGAACACTGAAGCTTTCTTT.